This record looks at one T cell receptor beta chain sequence and its context. The data are from a study of beta chain features in type 1 diabetes. The collection from each donor was one heparinised blood draw averaging around 120 mL. In germline, CDR1 is SGDLS, CDR2 YYNGEE. V lost 4 bases and J 4 bases, leaving 18 bases between the germline ends. The CDR3 spans 16 residues. Since all of the isolated RNA was reverse transcribed, expressed TCRB transcripts were what got sequenced. Approximately 3.7 million reads per sample on average were obtained from naive, central memory and regulatory T cell samples. Some clones are missing from TCRdb's copy, which holds only in-frame ones; the method was immunoSEQ multiplex PCR. This sample has about 140,000 clones; 6.9% occur once, and the top ten carry around 1.5%.

Input material: central memory CD4+ T cells from blood. The TCR was taken from a woman under 40 in good health. The rearrangement joins TRBV9 to TRBJ2-1, with D possibly matching TRBD2 (5 bases). The CDR3 bases are TGTGCCAGCAGCCCGAATGATGGCGGGTCTTACAATGAGCAGTTCTTC. Its protein product is CASSPNDGGSYNEQFF. Full variable domain (remainder filled in from reference TRBV9 and TRBJ2-1): DSGVTQTPKHLITATGQRVTLRCSPRSGDLSVYWYQQSLDQGLQFLIQYYNGEERAKGNILERFSAQQFPDLHSELNLSSLELGDSALYFCASSPNDGGSYNEQFFGPGTRLTVL.